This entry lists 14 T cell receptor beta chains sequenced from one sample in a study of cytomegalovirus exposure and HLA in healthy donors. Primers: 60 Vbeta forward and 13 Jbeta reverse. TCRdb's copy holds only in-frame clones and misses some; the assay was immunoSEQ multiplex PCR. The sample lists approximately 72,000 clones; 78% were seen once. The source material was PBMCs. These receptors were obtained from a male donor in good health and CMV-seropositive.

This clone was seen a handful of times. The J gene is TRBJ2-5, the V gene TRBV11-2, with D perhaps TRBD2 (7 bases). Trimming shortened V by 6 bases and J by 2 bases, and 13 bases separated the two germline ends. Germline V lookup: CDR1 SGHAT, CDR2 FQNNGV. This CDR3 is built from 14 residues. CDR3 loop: CASSRGAPQETQYF. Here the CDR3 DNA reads TGTGCCAGCAGTCGGGGGGCCCCACAAGAGACCCAGTACTTC. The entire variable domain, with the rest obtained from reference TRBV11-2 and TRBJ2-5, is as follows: EAGVAQSPRYKIIEKRQSVAFWCNPISGHATLYWYQQILGQGPKLLIQFQNNGVVDDSQLPKDRFSAERLKGVDSTLKIQPAKLEDSAVYLCASSRGAPQETQYFGPGTRLLVL.

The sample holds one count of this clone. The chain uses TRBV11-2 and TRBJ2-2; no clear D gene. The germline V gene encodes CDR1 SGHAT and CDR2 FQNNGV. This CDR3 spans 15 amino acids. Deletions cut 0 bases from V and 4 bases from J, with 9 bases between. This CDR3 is CASSLEPRLTGELFF. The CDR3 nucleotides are TGTGCCAGCAGCTTAGAACCCAGGCTCACCGGGGAGCTGTTTTTT. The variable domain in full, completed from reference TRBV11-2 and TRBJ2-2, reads EAGVAQSPRYKIIEKRQSVAFWCNPISGHATLYWYQQILGQGPKLLIQFQNNGVVDDSQLPKDRFSAERLKGVDSTLKIQPAKLEDSAVYLCASSLEPRLTGELFFGEGSRLTVL.

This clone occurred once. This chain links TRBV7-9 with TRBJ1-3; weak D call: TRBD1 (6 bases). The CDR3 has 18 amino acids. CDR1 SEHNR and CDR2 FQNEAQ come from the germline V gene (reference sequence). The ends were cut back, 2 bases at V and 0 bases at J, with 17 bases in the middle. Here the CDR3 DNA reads TGTGCCAGCAGCTTAATGGGTCTCCGACAGGTCTCTGGAAACACCATATATTTT. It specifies CASSLMGLRQVSGNTIYF.

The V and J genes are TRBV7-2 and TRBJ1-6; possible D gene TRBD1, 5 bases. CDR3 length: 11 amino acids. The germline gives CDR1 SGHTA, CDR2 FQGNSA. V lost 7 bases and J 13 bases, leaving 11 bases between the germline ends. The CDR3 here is CASKGVGPLHF. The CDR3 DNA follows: TGTGCCAGCAAAGGGGTAGGTCCCCTCCACTTT. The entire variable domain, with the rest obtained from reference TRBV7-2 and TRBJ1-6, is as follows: GAGVSQSPSNKVTEKGKDVELRCDPISGHTALYWYRQSLGQGLEFLIYFQGNSAPDKSGLPSDRFSAERTGGSVSTLTIQRTQQEDSAVYLCASKGVGPLHFGNGTRLTVT.

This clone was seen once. Here the CDR3 reads CASSIVQGTAFF. For the CDR3, the DNA is TGTGCCAGTAGTATAGTCCAGGGGACCGCTTTCTTT. V is TRBV19 and J is TRBJ1-1; possibly TRBD1 for D (6 bases). V was trimmed by 1 base and J by 11 bases, leaving 11 bases between them. There are 12 residues in the CDR3. CDR1 is LNHDA and CDR2 is SQIVND in the germline V gene (reference sequence).

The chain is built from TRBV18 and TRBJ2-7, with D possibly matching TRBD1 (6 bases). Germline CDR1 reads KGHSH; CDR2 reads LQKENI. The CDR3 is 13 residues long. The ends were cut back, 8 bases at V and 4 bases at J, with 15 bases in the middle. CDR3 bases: TGTGCCAGCACGGACAGTTCGAGGTACGAGCAGTACTTC. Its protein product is CASTDSSRYEQYF. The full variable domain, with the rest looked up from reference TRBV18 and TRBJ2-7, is NAGVMQNPRHLVRRRGQEARLRCSPMKGHSHVYWYRQLPEEGLKFMVYLQKENIIDESGMPKERFSAEFPKEGPSILRIQQVVRGDSAAYFCASTDSSRYEQYFGPGTRLTVT.

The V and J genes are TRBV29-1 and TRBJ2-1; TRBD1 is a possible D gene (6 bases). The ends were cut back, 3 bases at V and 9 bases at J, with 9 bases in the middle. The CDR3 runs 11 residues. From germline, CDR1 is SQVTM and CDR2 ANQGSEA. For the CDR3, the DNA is TGCAGCGTTGACGACAGGTCTGAGCAGTTCTTC. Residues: CSVDDRSEQFF.

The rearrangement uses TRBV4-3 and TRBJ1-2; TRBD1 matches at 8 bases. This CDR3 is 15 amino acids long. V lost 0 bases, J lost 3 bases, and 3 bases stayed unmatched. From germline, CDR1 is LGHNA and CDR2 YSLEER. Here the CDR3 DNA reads TGCGCCAGCAGCCAAGAGGACAGGGTGGACTATGGCTACACCTTC. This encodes CASSQEDRVDYGYTF.

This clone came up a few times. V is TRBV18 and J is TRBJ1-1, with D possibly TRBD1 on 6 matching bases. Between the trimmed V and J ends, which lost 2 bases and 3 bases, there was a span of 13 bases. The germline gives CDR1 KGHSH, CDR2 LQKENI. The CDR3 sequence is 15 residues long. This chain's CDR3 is CASSPGGARDTEAFF. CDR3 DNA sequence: TGTGCCAGCTCACCAGGGGGGGCGAGGGACACTGAAGCTTTCTTT.

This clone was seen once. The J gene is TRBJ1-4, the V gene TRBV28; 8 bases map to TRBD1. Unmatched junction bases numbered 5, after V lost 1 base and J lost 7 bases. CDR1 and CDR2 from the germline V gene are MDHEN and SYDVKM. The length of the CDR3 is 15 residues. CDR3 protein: CASSLSAGGIEKLFF. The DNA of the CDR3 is TGTGCCAGCAGTTTATCGGCAGGGGGCATTGAAAAACTGTTTTTT.

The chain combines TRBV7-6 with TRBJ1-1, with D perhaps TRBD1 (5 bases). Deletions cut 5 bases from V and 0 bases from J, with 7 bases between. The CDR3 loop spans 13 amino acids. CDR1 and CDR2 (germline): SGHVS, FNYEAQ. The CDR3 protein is CASSATVNTEAFF. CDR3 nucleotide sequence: TGTGCCAGCAGCGCGACAGTGAACACTGAAGCTTTCTTT. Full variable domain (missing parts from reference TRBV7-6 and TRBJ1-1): GAGVSQSPRYKVTKRGQDVALRCDPISGHVSLYWYRQALGQGPEFLTYFNYEAQQDKSGLPNDRFSAERPEGSISTLTIQRTEQRDSAMYRCASSATVNTEAFFGQGTRLTVV.

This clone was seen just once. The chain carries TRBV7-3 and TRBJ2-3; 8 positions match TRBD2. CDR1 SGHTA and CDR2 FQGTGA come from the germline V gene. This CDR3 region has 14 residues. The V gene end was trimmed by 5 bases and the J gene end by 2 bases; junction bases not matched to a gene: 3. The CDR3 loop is CASSAAGVTDTQYF. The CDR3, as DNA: TGTGCCAGCAGCGCAGCGGGGGTCACAGATACGCAGTATTTT.

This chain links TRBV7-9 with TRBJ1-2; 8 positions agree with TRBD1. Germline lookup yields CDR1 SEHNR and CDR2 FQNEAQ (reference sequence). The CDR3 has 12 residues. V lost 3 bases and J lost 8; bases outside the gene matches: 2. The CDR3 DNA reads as TGTGCCAGCAGCTTGGGACAGGTGGGCTACACCTTC. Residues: CASSLGQVGYTF.

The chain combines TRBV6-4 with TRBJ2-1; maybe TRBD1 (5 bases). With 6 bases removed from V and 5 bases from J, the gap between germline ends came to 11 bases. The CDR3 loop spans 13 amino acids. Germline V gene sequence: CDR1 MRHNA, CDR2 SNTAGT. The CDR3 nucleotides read TGTGCCAGCAGCTCAGACAGTAACAATGAGCAGTTCTTC. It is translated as CASSSDSNNEQFF.